The entry below describes one T cell receptor beta chain. The antigen remains undetermined. The data are from a study of T cell responses to AZD1222 COVID-19 vaccine. Turning to the study itself: Pooled samples include second doses given at about 4 or 12 weeks. Study-wide results and limits: Repertoires in all cases were sampled only once the peak T cell response had passed.

CDR1 is SQVTM, CDR2 ANQGSEA, per germline. The V segment lost 7 bases and the J segment 8 bases; nucleotides outside the gene matches: 5. The CDR3 totals 11 residues. The protocol was immunoSEQ multiplex PCR, while the TCRdb copy is restricted to in-frame clones and leaves out a portion. The table shows about 97,000 clones, with roughly 89% occurring only once. Specimen: peripheral blood, collected on day 0 of AZD1222 vaccination. This rearrangement joins TRBV29-1 to TRBJ1-2; 9 nucleotides align to TRBD1. The clonotype was recovered from an adult in good health. CDR3 sequence: CSGRTGEGYTF. The CDR3 DNA follows: TGCAGCGGGCGGACAGGGGAAGGCTACACCTTC.